The clone carrying this T cell receptor beta chain was picked up many times. Its target is not known. These data come from a study of blood T cells in healthy people across ages. Study conclusions and caveats: Fewer expanded clones and more diversity marked long-lived versus aged donors. With donor CMV status unknown, expanded clonotype changes were possibly confounded. In older individuals, TCR beta diversity per million T cells was lower, falling roughly linearly with age.

For the second PCR, which ran for 7 to 11 cycles, a sample-barcoded 5' primer and a J-beta primer mix were used. A 12-random-nucleotide template-switch adaptor tagged each cDNA molecule. TCRdb itself ran the 5' RACE reads through MiXCR, one entry per CDR3 protein. The data hold 1,500,000 or so distinct CDR3 sequences, with roughly two fifths observed a single time. The TCR originated in a young woman in good health. The sample taken for sequencing was blood.

The chain's CDR3 is CAIRGGGNGQETQYF. The CDR3 coding sequence is TGTGCCATACGGGGTGGCGGGAATGGACAAGAGACCCAGTACTTC. This sequence joins TRBV10-3 and TRBJ2-5, with D perhaps TRBD2 (6 bases). Looked up from germline, CDR1 is ENHRY and CDR2 is SYGVKD. This CDR3 has 15 residues. V shed 9 bases and J shed 2 bases, with 19 bases lying between them.